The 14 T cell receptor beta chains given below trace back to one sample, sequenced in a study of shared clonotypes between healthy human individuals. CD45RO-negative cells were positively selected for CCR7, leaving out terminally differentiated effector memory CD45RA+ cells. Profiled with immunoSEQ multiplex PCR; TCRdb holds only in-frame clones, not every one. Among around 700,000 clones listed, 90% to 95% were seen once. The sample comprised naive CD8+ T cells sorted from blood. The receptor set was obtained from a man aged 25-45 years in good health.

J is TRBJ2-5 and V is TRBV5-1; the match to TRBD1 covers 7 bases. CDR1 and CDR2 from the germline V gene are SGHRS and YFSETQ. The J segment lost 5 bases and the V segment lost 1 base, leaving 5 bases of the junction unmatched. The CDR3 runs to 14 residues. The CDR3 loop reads CASSLLGGLETQYF. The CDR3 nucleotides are TGCGCCAGCAGCTTGTTAGGGGGCCTGGAGACCCAGTACTTC.

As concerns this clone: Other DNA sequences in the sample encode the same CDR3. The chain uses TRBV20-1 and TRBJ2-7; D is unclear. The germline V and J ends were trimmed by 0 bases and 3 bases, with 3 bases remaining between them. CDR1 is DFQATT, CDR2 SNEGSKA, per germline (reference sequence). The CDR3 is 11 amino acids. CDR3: CSARDSYEQYF. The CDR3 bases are TGCAGTGCTAGAGATAGCTACGAGCAGTACTTC.

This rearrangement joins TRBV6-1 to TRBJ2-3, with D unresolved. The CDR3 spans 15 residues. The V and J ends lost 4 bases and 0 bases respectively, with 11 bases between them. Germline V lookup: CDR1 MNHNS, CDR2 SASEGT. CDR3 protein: CASSGGVASTDTQYF. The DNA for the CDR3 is TGTGCCAGCAGTGGAGGCGTGGCTAGCACAGATACGCAGTATTTT.

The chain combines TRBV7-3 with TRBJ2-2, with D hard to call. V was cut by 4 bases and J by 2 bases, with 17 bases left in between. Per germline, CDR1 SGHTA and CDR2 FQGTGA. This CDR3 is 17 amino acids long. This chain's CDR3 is CASSSLGSQANTGELFF. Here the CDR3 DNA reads TGTGCCAGCAGCTCTTTAGGCTCCCAAGCTAACACCGGGGAGCTGTTTTTT. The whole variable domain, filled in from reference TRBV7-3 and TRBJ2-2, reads GAGVSQTPSNKVTEKGKYVELRCDPISGHTALYWYRQSLGQGPEFLIYFQGTGAADDSGLPNDRFFAVRPEGSVSTLKIQRTERGDSAVYLCASSSLGSQANTGELFFGEGSRLTVL.

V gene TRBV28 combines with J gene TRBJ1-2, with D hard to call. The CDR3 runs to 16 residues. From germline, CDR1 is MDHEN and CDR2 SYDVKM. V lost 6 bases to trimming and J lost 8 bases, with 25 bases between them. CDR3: CASSPRASGILLGYTF. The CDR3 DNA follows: TGTGCCAGCAGCCCCCGGGCCAGCGGGATACTTTTGGGCTACACCTTC.

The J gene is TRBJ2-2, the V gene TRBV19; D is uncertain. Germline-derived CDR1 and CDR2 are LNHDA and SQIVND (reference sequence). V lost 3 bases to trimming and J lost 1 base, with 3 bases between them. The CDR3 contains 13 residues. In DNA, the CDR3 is TGTGCCAGTAGTATCTGGAACACCGGGGAGCTGTTTTTT. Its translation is CASSIWNTGELFF.

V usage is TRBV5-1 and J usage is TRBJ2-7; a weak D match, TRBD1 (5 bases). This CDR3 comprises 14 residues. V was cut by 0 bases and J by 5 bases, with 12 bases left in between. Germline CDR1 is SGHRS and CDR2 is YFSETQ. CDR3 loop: CASSLEGPRDEQYF. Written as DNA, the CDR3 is TGCGCCAGCAGCTTGGAGGGGCCCCGCGACGAGCAGTACTTC.

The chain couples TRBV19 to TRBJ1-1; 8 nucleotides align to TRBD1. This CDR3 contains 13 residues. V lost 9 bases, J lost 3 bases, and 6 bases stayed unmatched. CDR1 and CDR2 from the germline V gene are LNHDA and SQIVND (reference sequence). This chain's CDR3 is CASYRGEDTEAFF. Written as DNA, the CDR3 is TGTGCCAGCTACAGGGGGGAGGACACTGAAGCTTTCTTT. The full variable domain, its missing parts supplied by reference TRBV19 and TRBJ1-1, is DGGITQSPKYLFRKEGQNVTLSCEQNLNHDAMYWYRQDPGQGLRLIYYSQIVNDFQKGDIAEGYSVSREKKESFPLTVTSAQKNPTAFYLCASYRGEDTEAFFGQGTRLTVV.

The CDR3 DNA sequence: TGTGCCAGCGCAGGGGCCGGGGAGCTGTTTTTT. This gives the protein CASAGAGELFF. This chain joins TRBV2 and TRBJ2-2; D is perhaps TRBD1 (6 bases). This CDR3 comprises 11 residues. Germline CDR1 SNHLY, CDR2 FYNNEI. Trimming stripped 8 bases from V and 6 bases from J, with 7 bases between.

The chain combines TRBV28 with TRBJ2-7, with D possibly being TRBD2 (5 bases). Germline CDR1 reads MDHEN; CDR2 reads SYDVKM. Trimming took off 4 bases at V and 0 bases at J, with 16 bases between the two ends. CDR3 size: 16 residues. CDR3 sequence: CASSSPGIQSSYEQYF. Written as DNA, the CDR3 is TGTGCCAGCAGTTCCCCCGGGATACAAAGCTCCTACGAGCAGTACTTC.

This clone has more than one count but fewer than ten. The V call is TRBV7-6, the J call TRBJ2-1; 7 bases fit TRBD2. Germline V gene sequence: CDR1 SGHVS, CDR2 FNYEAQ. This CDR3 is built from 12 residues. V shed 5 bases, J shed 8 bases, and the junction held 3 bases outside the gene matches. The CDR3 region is CASSALADEQFF. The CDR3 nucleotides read TGTGCCAGCAGCGCCCTAGCGGATGAGCAGTTCTTC.

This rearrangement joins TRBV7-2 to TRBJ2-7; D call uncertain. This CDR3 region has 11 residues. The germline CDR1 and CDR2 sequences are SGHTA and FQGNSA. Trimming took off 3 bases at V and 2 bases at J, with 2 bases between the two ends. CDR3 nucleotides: TGTGCCAGCAGCTTGACCTACGAGCAGTACTTC. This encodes CASSLTYEQYF.

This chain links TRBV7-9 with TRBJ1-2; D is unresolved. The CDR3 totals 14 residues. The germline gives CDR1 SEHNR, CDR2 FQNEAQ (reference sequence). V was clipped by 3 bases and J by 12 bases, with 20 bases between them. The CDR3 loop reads CASSLENSAASDTF. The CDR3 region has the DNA TGTGCCAGCAGCTTGGAGAACTCGGCGGCGTCCGACACCTTC.

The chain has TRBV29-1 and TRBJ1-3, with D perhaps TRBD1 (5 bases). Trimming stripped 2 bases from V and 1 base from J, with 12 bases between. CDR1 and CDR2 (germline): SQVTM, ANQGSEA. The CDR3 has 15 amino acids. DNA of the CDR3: TGCAGCGTTGAAACAGGTCTTTTGTCTGGAAACACCATATATTTT. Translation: CSVETGLLSGNTIYF.